The present entry profiles one T cell receptor beta chain with its context. Its specificity is not known. The source of the sample is a study of graft-versus-host responses after intestinal transplantation. V lost 5 bases to trimming and J lost 3 bases, with 5 bases between them. The germline V gene has CDR1 MDHEN and CDR2 SYDVKM. This CDR3 has 12 residues. The assay was immunoSEQ multiplex PCR, and TCRdb's table has in-frame clones only and misses some. The data show fewer than 120,000 clones, 93% seen once. The rearrangement uses TRBV28 and TRBJ1-3; D unresolved. This TCR was recovered from a human donor who received an intestinal transplant. The sequencing used unstimulated CD8+ T cells sorted from spleen or lymph node cells, collected before intestinal transplant. CDR3 nucleotides: TGTGCCAGCAGTCCGGGTGGAAACACCATATATTTT. Translating it yields CASSPGGNTIYF.